Listed here are 23 T cell receptor beta chains from one sample, sequenced in a study of cytomegalovirus exposure and HLA in healthy donors. PCR employed 60 Vbeta and 13 Jbeta primers. Sequenced by immunoSEQ multiplex PCR; TCRdb stores in-frame clones only, minus some. The repertoire holds more than 110,000 clones, nearly 80% seen once, with roughly 4.7% in the top ten. The sequenced material came from PBMCs. The receptors here all came from a male donor in good health and CMV-seronegative.

CDR3 sequence reads: CASSAHNLNEQFF. CDR3 DNA: TGTGCCAGCAGCGCCCACAACCTCAATGAGCAGTTCTTC. This chain connects TRBV9 to TRBJ2-1; the D is unclear. V gave up 3 bases and J gave up 6 bases, with 10 bases separating them. Germline V gives CDR1 SGDLS, CDR2 YYNGEE. The CDR3 totals 13 residues. The entire variable domain, with the rest obtained from reference TRBV9 and TRBJ2-1, is as follows: DSGVTQTPKHLITATGQRVTLRCSPRSGDLSVYWYQQSLDQGLQFLIQYYNGEERAKGNILERFSAQQFPDLHSELNLSSLELGDSALYFCASSAHNLNEQFFGPGTRLTVL.

The chain carries TRBV4-1 and TRBJ1-1; D gene unclear. Germline V gene lookup returns CDR1 MGHRA and CDR2 YSYEKL. This CDR3 is built from 14 residues. V lost 4 bases and J lost 10, with 19 bases in between. The CDR3 is CASSLPGEGNGAFF. The CDR3 DNA is TGCGCCAGCAGCCTCCCGGGAGAAGGGAACGGAGCTTTCTTT.

This clone was seen a handful of times. The chain uses TRBV19 and TRBJ1-2; 7 nucleotides match TRBD1. The CDR3 runs 14 residues. The V gene end was trimmed by 6 bases and the J gene end by 4 bases; junction bases not matched to a gene: 8. CDR1 and CDR2 (germline): LNHDA, SQIVND (reference sequence). The CDR3 loop is CASSRDSGLYGYTF. The CDR3 DNA sequence: TGTGCCAGTAGCCGGGACAGTGGACTCTATGGCTACACCTTC. Supplemented by reference TRBV19 and TRBJ1-2, the full variable domain reads DGGITQSPKYLFRKEGQNVTLSCEQNLNHDAMYWYRQDPGQGLRLIYYSQIVNDFQKGDIAEGYSVSREKKESFPLTVTSAQKNPTAFYLCASSRDSGLYGYTFGSGTRLTVV.

The rearrangement uses TRBV7-9 and TRBJ1-3, with D perhaps TRBD1 (5 bases). Trimming removed 5 bases at V and 2 bases at J, with 10 bases between. Looked up from germline, CDR1 is SEHNR and CDR2 is FQNEAQ (reference sequence). The CDR3 has 14 amino acids. The CDR3 is CASSQTVAGNTIYF. The CDR3 region has the DNA TGTGCCAGCAGCCAGACAGTCGCTGGAAACACCATATATTTT. The variable domain in full, with the rest retrieved from reference TRBV7-9 and TRBJ1-3, is DTGVSQNPRHKITKRGQNVTFRCDPISEHNRLYWYRQTLGQGPEFLTYFQNEAQLEKSRLLSDRFSAERPKGSFSTLEIQRTEQGDSAMYLCASSQTVAGNTIYFGEGSWLTVV.

This clone was recorded a few times. V and J are TRBV7-2 and TRBJ1-5; the match to TRBD1 covers 7 bases. The CDR3 runs to 15 residues. The V gene end was trimmed by 5 bases and the J gene end by 3 bases; junction bases not matched to a gene: 7. Germline assignment: CDR1 SGHTA and CDR2 FQGNSA. CDR3 in amino acids: CASSVGTAINQPQHF. In DNA form, the CDR3 reads TGTGCCAGCAGCGTCGGGACAGCTATCAATCAGCCCCAGCATTTT. The full variable domain, rest sourced from reference TRBV7-2 and TRBJ1-5, is GAGVSQSPSNKVTEKGKDVELRCDPISGHTALYWYRQSLGQGLEFLIYFQGNSAPDKSGLPSDRFSAERTGGSVSTLTIQRTQQEDSAVYLCASSVGTAINQPQHFGDGTRLSIL.

The gene calls are TRBV4-2 and TRBJ1-1, with D uncertain. V was clipped by 0 bases and J by 5 bases, with 7 bases between them. Germline V gene data show CDR1 as LGHNA and CDR2 as YNFKEQ. CDR3 length equals 13 residues. This chain's CDR3 is CASSQDTTTEAFF. The CDR3 DNA sequence: TGTGCCAGCAGCCAAGACACGACTACTGAAGCTTTCTTT.

This clone was found once. The chain carries TRBV5-4 and TRBJ2-3; TRBD2 matches 7 bases. The germline gives CDR1 SGHNT, CDR2 YYREEE (reference sequence). Trimming cost V 5 bases and J 6 bases; bases outside gene matches: 9. The CDR3 has 14 residues. The CDR3 is CASSPRRRGDTQYF. CDR3 in DNA: TGTGCCAGCAGTCCCCGCCGGCGGGGGGATACGCAGTATTTT.

This chain connects TRBV5-1 to TRBJ1-4, with TRBD1 matching 7 bases. V lost 0 bases to trimming and J lost 8 bases; unmatched junction nucleotides: 7. The CDR3 has 15 residues. In germline, CDR1 is SGHRS, CDR2 YFSETQ. CDR3 in DNA: TGCGCCAGCAGCTTGGGGGATGGACAGGTAGAAAAACTGTTTTTT. This gives the protein CASSLGDGQVEKLFF. Filled out from reference TRBV5-1 and TRBJ1-4, the complete variable domain reads KAGVTQTPRYLIKTRGQQVTLSCSPISGHRSVSWYQQTPGQGLQFLFEYFSETQRNKGNFPGRFSGRQFSNSRSEMNVSTLELGDSALYLCASSLGDGQVEKLFFGSGTQLSVL.

This sequence joins TRBV27 and TRBJ2-1, with D possibly TRBD2 on 7 matching bases. Trimming cost V 6 bases and J 9 bases, with 24 bases left between them. CDR3 length: 16 residues. CDR1 is MNHEY and CDR2 is SMNVEV in the germline V gene (reference sequence). CDR3 DNA sequence: TGTGCCAGCAGCCGACTCCGCACGGGGGGACAAGCTGAGCAGTTCTTC. The encoded protein is CASSRLRTGGQAEQFF.

The gene calls are TRBV7-9 and TRBJ2-1, with D possibly being TRBD1 (5 bases). The V end lost 4 bases, the J end lost 6 bases, and 10 bases lay between the germline ends. This CDR3 comprises 13 residues. The germline V gene encodes CDR1 SEHNR and CDR2 FQNEAQ (reference sequence). The CDR3 loop is CASSSSRANEQFF. For the CDR3, the DNA is TGTGCCAGCAGCTCGTCCAGGGCCAATGAGCAGTTCTTC.

The genes are TRBV18 and TRBJ1-3; no reliable D call. Germline lookup yields CDR1 KGHSH and CDR2 LQKENI. Trimming stripped 5 bases from V and 4 bases from J, with 9 bases between. This CDR3 is built from 13 residues. The CDR3 coding sequence is TGTGCCAGCTCATGGAGGGAAGGAAACACCATATATTTT. Amino acid sequence: CASSWREGNTIYF.

The V gene is TRBV15, the J gene TRBJ2-1; maybe TRBD1 (6 bases). CDR3 length equals 15 residues. V lost 1 base, J lost 2 bases, and 9 bases lay in between. Germline CDR1 and CDR2: LNHNV and YYDKDF (reference sequence). The CDR3 here is CATSRAKGAYNEQFF. The CDR3 coding sequence is TGTGCCACCAGCAGAGCGAAGGGGGCCTACAATGAGCAGTTCTTC.

Only a few counts were recorded for this clone. The V gene is TRBV5-4, the J gene TRBJ1-1; D may be TRBD1 (6 bases). This CDR3 has 14 amino acids. Deletions cut 0 bases from V and 6 bases from J, with 12 bases between. The V gene's germline CDR1 is SGHNT and CDR2 YYREEE (reference sequence). CDR3 in amino acids: CASSLATGRAEAFF. The CDR3 bases are TGTGCCAGCAGCTTGGCCACAGGGAGAGCTGAAGCTTTCTTT.

In DNA form, the CDR3 reads TGTGCCAGCAGCCGGGGACAGGGATATGGCTACACCTTC. The encoded protein is CASSRGQGYGYTF. This rearrangement joins TRBV7-9 to TRBJ1-2; TRBD1 matches 9 bases. CDR1 SEHNR and CDR2 FQNEAQ come from the germline V gene (reference sequence). CDR3 length: 13 amino acids. V dropped 5 bases and J dropped 5; count of bases not matched to a gene: 3.

The chain has TRBV19 and TRBJ1-2; 8 bases match TRBD1. Germline V CDR1 and CDR2: LNHDA, SQIVND (reference sequence). The CDR3 spans 13 residues. V was pared by 3 bases and J by 8 bases, with 5 bases of the junction left unmatched. The DNA for the CDR3 is TGTGCCAGTAGTATCTCGACAGGGGAAGGCTACACCTTC. This codes for CASSISTGEGYTF.

V and J are TRBV6-5 and TRBJ2-1, with D hard to call. There are 15 residues in the CDR3. Germline CDR1 reads MNHEY; CDR2 reads SVGAGI. V shed 0 bases and J shed 5 bases, with 11 bases lying between them. The CDR3 DNA reads TGTGCCAGCAGTTACTCCTACGACACCCACAATGAGCAGTTCTTC. It encodes CASSYSYDTHNEQFF.

The V and J genes are TRBV4-2 and TRBJ1-2; 11 bases fit TRBD1. V lost 0 bases to trimming and J lost 4 bases; unmatched junction nucleotides: 13. Germline V lookup: CDR1 LGHNA, CDR2 YNFKEQ. The CDR3 extends over 19 amino acids. CDR3 residues: CASSQDLGQGGVGGYGYTF. The CDR3 DNA reads TGTGCCAGCAGCCAAGATCTGGGACAGGGGGGGGTTGGTGGCTATGGCTACACCTTC.

On this clone itself: The junction differs from germline at one of its ends, possibly a read error. This sample includes further DNA sequences coding for the same CDR3. The chain employs TRBV5-6 and TRBJ2-7; D uncertain. This CDR3 comprises 12 residues. The germline CDR1 and CDR2 sequences are SGHDT and YYEEEE. The CDR3 region has the DNA TGTGCCAGCAGCTCGGGTCCATCTGAGCAGTACTTT. Protein: CASSSGPSEQYF. The full variable domain, in which reference TRBV5-6 and TRBJ2-7 provide the parts outside the CDR3, is DAGVTQSPTHLIKTRGQQVTLRCSPKSGHDTVSWYQQALGQGPQFIFQYYEEEERQRGNFPDRFSGHQFPNYSSELNVNALLLGDSALYLCASSSGPSEQYFGPGTRLTVT.

The V and J genes are TRBV7-3 and TRBJ2-2; D is uncertain. Germline V gene sequence: CDR1 SGHTA, CDR2 FQGTGA. CDR3 length: 13 residues. V gave up 3 bases and J gave up 5 bases, with 7 bases separating them. DNA of the CDR3: TGTGCCAGCAGCTTCGAGCTTACCGGGGAGCTGTTTTTT. Its protein product is CASSFELTGELFF.

V is TRBV4-3 and J is TRBJ2-2; 10 bases fit TRBD1. V lost 3 bases, J lost 5 bases, and 6 bases stayed unmatched. CDR3 length equals 16 residues. Germline V gives CDR1 LGHNA, CDR2 YSLEER. This CDR3 reads CASSQTTGGWTGELFF. The CDR3 DNA is TGCGCCAGCAGCCAGACGACAGGGGGCTGGACCGGGGAGCTGTTTTTT.

The chain carries TRBV7-9 and TRBJ2-1; 8 bases agree with TRBD2. The CDR3 contains 19 residues. The germline gives CDR1 SEHNR, CDR2 FQNEAQ (reference sequence). V lost 7 bases to trimming and J lost 0 bases; unmatched junction nucleotides: 17. The CDR3 loop reads CASTSLMLERESSYNEQFF. DNA for the CDR3: TGTGCCAGCACCTCCCTAATGTTAGAGCGGGAGAGCTCCTACAATGAGCAGTTCTTC.

This chain uses TRBV29-1 with TRBJ1-1, with D possibly matching TRBD1 (6 bases). The CDR3 sequence is 13 residues long. Trimming took 5 bases from V and 7 from J, leaving 17 bases between them. Per germline, CDR1 SQVTM and CDR2 ANQGSEA. CDR3 in DNA: TGCAGCGTTAACTCCGGGACAAGATTTGAAGCTTTCTTT. Translation: CSVNSGTRFEAFF.

V and J are TRBV5-1 and TRBJ2-1, with D tentatively TRBD2 (5 bases). Germline V gene data show CDR1 as SGHRS and CDR2 as YFSETQ. The germline V and J ends were trimmed by 5 bases and 8 bases, with 20 bases remaining between them. The CDR3 has 15 residues. The chain's CDR3 is CASRSDWSPTDEQFF. The CDR3 coding sequence is TGCGCCAGCAGATCGGACTGGTCCCCTACGGATGAGCAGTTCTTC.